The 21 T cell receptor beta chains below come from one sample, sequenced in a study of vaccination and CD4 T cells after COVID-19. Sequencing of the DNA from cultured CD4+ T cells was carried out with the Oncomine TCR Beta short-read assay. TCRdb reprocessed the PCR reads with MiXCR, giving one entry per CDR3 protein. In the table there are more than 20,000 distinct CDR3 sequences, almost 50% of which are singletons. No antigens are known for them. Sample treatment: roughly ten-day PBMC culture with coronavirus spike peptide pools or control peptides (ViraFEST assay). Sequenced input: CD4+ T cells from blood, cultured in vitro. Receptors originate from a human donor who had recovered from COVID-19.

This clonotype has more than one count but fewer than ten. The chain links TRBV5-4 to TRBJ1-1, with 8 bases lining up with TRBD1. The CDR3 runs 15 residues. Germline trimming cut 4 bases from V and 4 bases from J; bases unmatched to any gene: 9. Germline V gives CDR1 SGHNT, CDR2 YYREEE (reference sequence). CDR3 nucleotides: TGTGCCAGCAGCCGAGAGAATACAGGGGGCACTGAAGCTTTCTTT. Its translation is CASSRENTGGTEAFF.

The chain carries TRBV7-9 and TRBJ1-6; D gene ambiguous. Trimming stripped 2 bases from V and 9 bases from J, with 17 bases between. The CDR3 is made up of 16 amino acids. The germline V gene encodes CDR1 SEHNR and CDR2 FQNEAQ (reference sequence). CDR3 loop: CASSLSSGSRGSPLHF. The DNA for the CDR3 is TGTGCCAGCAGCTTATCTTCGGGGAGTCGGGGTTCACCCCTCCACTTT.

The chain carries TRBV2 and TRBJ1-4; TRBD1 matches at 7 bases. The junction had 9 bases not matched to a gene; V was cut back by 7 bases and J by 7 bases. There are 14 residues in the CDR3. Per the germline V gene, CDR1 is SNHLY and CDR2 is FYNNEI. CDR3 in amino acids: CASTSRGQIEKLFF. In DNA form, the CDR3 reads TGTGCCAGCACCTCCAGGGGACAGATTGAAAAACTGTTTTTT.

The V gene is TRBV27, the J gene TRBJ1-1, with D tentatively TRBD1 (5 bases). CDR1 MNHEY and CDR2 SMNVEV come from the germline V gene (reference sequence). The V end lost 5 bases, the J end lost 5 bases, and 15 bases lay between the germline ends. This CDR3 is built from 14 residues. For the CDR3, the DNA is TGTGCCAGCAGTCCGCGGACAACGGGGACTGAAGCTTTCTTT. Protein sequence: CASSPRTTGTEAFF.

The chain is built from TRBV6-1 and TRBJ1-5; tentatively, D is TRBD1 (5 bases). The CDR3 extends over 14 amino acids. V lost 5 bases and J lost 5, with 13 bases in between. The germline gives CDR1 MNHNS, CDR2 SASEGT. The CDR3 here is CASSPWTYDQPQHF. The CDR3 coding sequence is TGTGCCAGCAGTCCCTGGACATACGATCAGCCCCAGCATTTT.

The genes are TRBV20-1 and TRBJ2-3, with 7 bases aligning to TRBD2. This CDR3 is built from 15 residues. The germline V gene encodes CDR1 DFQATT and CDR2 SNEGSKA (reference sequence). Trimming took 6 bases from V and 1 from J; bases not matched to a gene: 10. This CDR3 is CSALEGRVGTDTQYF. DNA of the CDR3: TGCAGTGCCTTGGAGGGGAGGGTGGGCACAGATACGCAGTATTTT.

The chain couples TRBV6-5 to TRBJ2-3, with unresolved D. The germline V gene encodes CDR1 MNHEY and CDR2 SVGAGI. This CDR3 spans 15 amino acids. The ends were cut back, 4 bases at V and 6 bases at J, with 17 bases in the middle. The CDR3 coding sequence is TGTGCCAGCAGTTTTGGCGGTCAAAATGAGGATACGCAGTATTTT. As protein: CASSFGGQNEDTQYF.

This clonotype showed up just once. The chain links TRBV15 to TRBJ1-1, with D unresolved. Per the germline V gene, CDR1 is LNHNV and CDR2 is YYDKDF (reference sequence). With 0 bases removed from V and 2 bases from J, the gap between germline ends came to 28 bases. CDR3 length: 21 residues. This CDR3 reads CATSRDIPLDFIRAGNTEAFF. CDR3 nucleotides: TGTGCCACCAGCAGAGACATCCCACTTGACTTTATAAGGGCAGGCAACACTGAAGCTTTCTTT.

The chain employs TRBV5-1 and TRBJ2-6, with no clear D. The CDR3 has 15 residues. The V gene lost 5 bases and the J gene lost 2 bases, with 11 bases spanning the gap. CDR1 SGHRS and CDR2 YFSETQ come from the germline V gene. The CDR3 is CASRRWSPGANVLTF. In DNA form, the CDR3 reads TGCGCCAGCAGGAGGTGGTCCCCTGGGGCCAACGTCCTGACTTTC.

The chain has TRBV6-5 and TRBJ2-1; the D is unclear. The length of the CDR3 is 14 residues. V lost 3 bases and J 3 bases, leaving 9 bases between the germline ends. Per the germline V gene, CDR1 is MNHEY and CDR2 is SVGAGI. The CDR3 DNA follows: TGTGCCAGCAGTTATAGTTACAACTACAATGAGCAGTTCTTC. It translates to CASSYSYNYNEQFF.

The chain employs TRBV6-5 and TRBJ1-6, with D maybe TRBD1 (6 bases). CDR3 length equals 17 residues. Trimming took 0 bases from V and 2 from J, leaving 11 bases between them. CDR1 MNHEY and CDR2 SVGAGI come from the germline V gene. DNA of the CDR3: TGTGCCAGCAGTTACTCCGGGGGGGGCACCTATAATTCACCCCTCCACTTT. It yields the protein CASSYSGGGTYNSPLHF.

J is TRBJ2-7 and V is TRBV7-2, with D unresolved. The CDR3 is made up of 13 amino acids. Germline V gives CDR1 SGHTA, CDR2 FQGNSA. Trimming stripped 0 bases from V and 11 bases from J, with 14 bases between. Here the CDR3 reads CASSLADDPAKYF. The DNA for the CDR3 is TGTGCCAGCAGCTTAGCGGACGACCCCGCGAAGTACTTC.

The CDR3 spells CASSLSSWGGGYTF. CDR3 DNA: TGTGCCAGCAGTTTATCCTCTTGGGGGGGTGGCTACACCTTC. The chain couples TRBV27 to TRBJ1-2; D might be TRBD1 (5 bases). Germline CDR1 and CDR2: MNHEY and SMNVEV (reference sequence). This CDR3 is 14 amino acids long. Trimming shortened V by 0 bases and J by 7 bases, and 12 bases separated the two germline ends.

This clonotype occurred a few times. This chain links TRBV7-8 with TRBJ1-4; D unclear. Germline lookup yields CDR1 SGHVS and CDR2 FQNEAQ. The CDR3 covers 11 residues. Trimming removed 10 bases from V and 4 bases from J, with 7 bases in between. CDR3 sequence reads: CATQFNEKLFF. The CDR3 region has the DNA TGTGCCACGCAGTTTAATGAAAAACTGTTTTTT.

The chain couples TRBV27 to TRBJ2-7, with D tentatively TRBD1 (5 bases). The CDR3 covers 14 residues. V lost 8 bases, J lost 6 bases, and 20 bases lay in between. Germline V CDR1 and CDR2: MNHEY, SMNVEV (reference sequence). The DNA of the CDR3 is TGTGCCAGCCCCCTGGGGCAGGTTAGCTCCGAGCAGTACTTC. Translated: CASPLGQVSSEQYF.

The V and J genes are TRBV27 and TRBJ1-3; D unresolved. CDR3 length: 15 amino acids. Trimming cost V 5 bases and J 5 bases, with 16 bases left between them. CDR1 is MNHEY and CDR2 is SMNVEV in the germline V gene (reference sequence). The CDR3 DNA is TGTGCCAGCAGTCGGGCGGGAACCCTTAGAAACACCATATATTTT. Translated: CASSRAGTLRNTIYF.

The chain combines TRBV6-1 with TRBJ2-7; maybe TRBD1 (6 bases). Germline V gives CDR1 MNHNS, CDR2 SASEGT. V was shortened by 8 bases and J by 1 base, with 12 bases between the two germline ends. CDR3 length: 13 residues. CDR3: CASRGTTSYEQYF. CDR3 DNA sequence: TGTGCCAGCCGAGGGACAACATCCTACGAGCAGTACTTC.

This clonotype showed up just a few times. The genes are TRBV29-1 and TRBJ1-5; D is perhaps TRBD1 (5 bases). The germline CDR1 and CDR2 sequences are SQVTM and ANQGSEA. With 6 bases removed from V and 7 bases from J, the gap between germline ends came to 13 bases. The CDR3 spans 12 residues. The CDR3: CSVGDSEQPQHF. The CDR3 DNA reads as TGCAGCGTGGGGGATTCCGAGCAGCCCCAGCATTTT.

This clonotype was detected only a few times. The chain uses TRBV6-2 or TRBV6-3 and TRBJ1-2, with D hard to call. The CDR3 contains 12 residues. V gave up 3 bases and J gave up 6 bases, with 8 bases separating them. From germline, CDR1 is MNHEY and CDR2 SVGEGT. The chain's CDR3 is CASSYPGNGYTF. CDR3 bases: TGTGCCAGCAGTTATCCTGGGAATGGCTACACCTTC.

The CDR3 sequence is CASSLGGLGYTF. As DNA, the CDR3 is TGTGCCAGCAGCTTGGGGGGGCTAGGCTACACCTTC. The chain is built from TRBV11-3 and TRBJ1-2; D is possibly TRBD1 (6 bases). The V gene lost 3 bases and the J gene lost 8 bases, with 10 bases spanning the gap. Per germline, CDR1 SGHNT and CDR2 YENEEA. This CDR3 is 12 amino acids long.

The V and J genes are TRBV6-1 and TRBJ1-2; D is uncertain. This CDR3 comprises 12 residues. Trimming took off 6 bases at V and 3 bases at J, with 8 bases between the two ends. Germline loops: CDR1 MNHNS, CDR2 SASEGT. CDR3 residues: CASSDGDYGYTF. The CDR3 DNA follows: TGTGCCAGCAGCGACGGTGACTATGGCTACACCTTC.